This TCR beta chain was captured by sequencing in a study of a mutant IDH1 vaccine in newly diagnosed glioma. The time point denotes: week 35, safety follow-up. Vaccination comprised doses that each held 300 ug of mutant IDH1 20-mer peptide, plus topical imiquimod. All eight of the vaccinations patients received fell in weeks 1, 3, 5, 7, 11, 15, 19 and 23. Donors had new WHO grade 3 or 4 IDH1-mutant, ATRX-lost astrocytomas. Assay used: immunoSEQ multiplex PCR; TCRdb lists only in-frame clones, some missing. Of some 70,000 clones listed, 84% are singletons. On this clone itself: The target antigen is unknown.

The sample in question was PBMCs, obtained from a glioma patient whose treatment included an IDH1 peptide vaccine. The sequence was collected from a man aged 18 to 30 with glioma.

CDR3: CASSLNRLRGLARTDTQYF. CDR3 bases: TGTGCCAGCAGCTTAAACCGTTTACGGGGACTAGCGAGGACAGATACGCAGTATTTT. This chain uses TRBV7-2 with TRBJ2-3; 10 bases are shared with TRBD2. The CDR3 is 19 amino acids. The J segment lost 3 bases and the V segment lost 2 bases, leaving 14 bases of the junction unmatched. CDR1 is SGHTA, CDR2 FQGNSA, per germline.